This T cell receptor (beta chain) was documented in a study of T cell repertoires in cytomegalovirus infection. Looking at the study overall: CMV infection plus the matching HLA type was flagged by public TCR beta signatures.

This clonotype was seen more than once but under ten times. Its cognate antigen is unknown. Study-level findings and limits: Cumulative frequency (of public TCR beta family members) identified carriers of CMV plus the relevant HLA. HLA-C-restricted CMV clonotypes gave the most frequent clonotype in two of eight donors.

Each CDR3 protein gets one entry after TCRdb re-called the reads with MiXCR. The sample includes more than 500,000 distinct CDR3 sequences, approximately 15% of them seen just once. This receptor was identified in a human donor in good health (CMV status not recorded). Some clones in this sample may be carry-over from other donors' samples. Sequencing was carried out using CD8+ T cells from PBMCs.

CDR3 amino acids: CASSGASFIAKNIQYF. In DNA form, the CDR3 reads TGTGCCAGCAGTGGGGCCTCCTTTATAGCCAAAAACATTCAGTACTTC. The genes are TRBV28 and TRBJ2-4; D is perhaps TRBD1 (5 bases). CDR1 is MDHEN, CDR2 SYDVKM, per germline. The V and J ends lost 5 bases and 0 bases respectively, with 14 bases between them. The CDR3 extends over 16 amino acids.